Below are 28 T cell receptor beta chains sequenced from a single sample in a study of radiotherapy plus CTLA-4 blockade in lung cancer. Here immunoSEQ multiplex PCR was the method, and the copy in TCRdb shows in-frame clones only, minus some. Of about 100,000 clones in the sample, 83% were seen once. Sequences were derived from peripheral blood, sampled from a patient treated with radiotherapy plus ipilimumab. The receptors here all came from a human donor with non-small cell lung cancer who had stable disease on radiotherapy plus ipilimumab.

The table lists this clone with a count of one. The chain combines TRBV6-5 with TRBJ1-6; D unresolved. Germline CDR1 and CDR2: MNHEY and SVGAGI. The CDR3 has 15 residues. Trimming removed 5 bases from V and 7 bases from J, with 15 bases in between. CDR3: CASSPGRIINSPLHF. The CDR3 bases are TGTGCCAGCAGTCCTGGACGGATTATAAATTCACCCCTCCACTTT.

As to this clone: This same CDR3 is encoded by further DNA sequences in the sample. The chain has TRBV7-2 and TRBJ1-5; D not resolved. Between the trimmed V and J ends, which lost 0 bases and 0 bases, there was a span of 9 bases. CDR3 length: 16 residues. CDR1 and CDR2 (germline): SGHTA, FQGNSA. This CDR3 reads CASSLAGLSSNQPQHF. The CDR3 DNA reads TGTGCCAGCAGCTTAGCAGGGTTAAGTAGCAATCAGCCCCAGCATTTT.

The rearrangement uses TRBV9 and TRBJ1-4, with no clear D. V was shortened by 0 bases and J by 4 bases, with 7 bases between the two germline ends. The CDR3 length is 14 residues. CDR1 is SGDLS and CDR2 is YYNGEE in the germline V gene. Here the CDR3 reads CASSVDPLNEKLFF. CDR3 nucleotides: TGTGCCAGCAGCGTAGATCCCCTTAATGAAAAACTGTTTTTT.

V is TRBV28 and J is TRBJ1-3, with a weak D call TRBD1 (5 bases). The V and J ends lost 7 bases and 4 bases respectively, with 20 bases between them. This CDR3 comprises 16 residues. Germline loops: CDR1 MDHEN, CDR2 SYDVKM. The CDR3 protein is CASNVGAQFRGNTIYF. The CDR3 nucleotides are TGTGCCAGCAATGTCGGGGCCCAATTCCGGGGAAACACCATATATTTT. Full variable domain (remainder filled in from reference TRBV28 and TRBJ1-3): DVKVTQSSRYLVKRTGEKVFLECVQDMDHENMFWYRQDPGLGLRLIYFSYDVKMKEKGDIPEGYSVSREKKERFSLILESASTNQTSMYLCASNVGAQFRGNTIYFGEGSWLTVV.

This chain uses TRBV19 with TRBJ1-3; D possibly corresponds to TRBD1 (6 bases). CDR1 is LNHDA and CDR2 is SQIVND in the germline V gene (reference sequence). V lost 4 bases and J 0 bases, leaving 16 bases between the germline ends. The CDR3 consists of 17 residues. The CDR3 reads CASSTWSGANSGNTIYF. The DNA of the CDR3 is TGTGCCAGTAGTACTTGGTCAGGGGCGAACTCTGGAAACACCATATATTTT.

The chain couples TRBV28 to TRBJ1-5; no reliable D call. The V gene lost 5 bases and the J gene lost 1 base, with 12 bases spanning the gap. The CDR3 contains 15 residues. CDR1 and CDR2 (germline): MDHEN, SYDVKM. CDR3 residues: CASSPIRRSNQPQHF. In DNA form, the CDR3 reads TGTGCCAGCAGTCCGATACGGAGGAGCAATCAGCCCCAGCATTTT.

The chain joins TRBV5-1 to TRBJ2-7; possibly TRBD1 for D (5 bases). From germline, CDR1 is SGHRS and CDR2 YFSETQ. This CDR3 is built from 14 residues. The V end lost 0 bases, the J end lost 4 bases, and 11 bases lay between the germline ends. The CDR3: CASSLAAGQYEQYF. As DNA, the CDR3 is TGCGCCAGCAGCTTGGCGGCAGGGCAGTACGAGCAGTACTTC.

This chain joins TRBV6-5 and TRBJ2-5; 10 bases fit TRBD1. Trimming cost V 4 bases and J 4 bases; bases outside gene matches: 6. The CDR3 has 15 amino acids. Germline values: CDR1 MNHEY, CDR2 SVGAGI. CDR3 sequence: CASSLGQGVTETQYF. Written as DNA, the CDR3 is TGTGCCAGCAGTTTAGGACAGGGGGTGACAGAGACCCAGTACTTC.

The chain is built from TRBV6-5 and TRBJ2-2; 7 bases are shared with TRBD2. Germline V gene data show CDR1 as MNHEY and CDR2 as SVGAGI. V lost 2 bases, J lost 2 bases, and 2 bases stayed unmatched. This CDR3 is built from 15 residues. CDR3 amino acids: CASSYGRANTGELFF. The CDR3 bases are TGTGCCAGCAGTTACGGGAGGGCAAACACCGGGGAGCTGTTTTTT.

This chain uses TRBV11-2 with TRBJ2-5; D ambiguous. Trimming took off 8 bases at V and 5 bases at J, with 12 bases between the two ends. Looked up from germline, CDR1 is SGHAT and CDR2 is FQNNGV. This CDR3 has 12 amino acids. DNA for the CDR3: TGTGCCAGCTCCCTCGACGCGGAGACCCAGTACTTC. This codes for CASSLDAETQYF. Using reference TRBV11-2 and TRBJ2-5 for the parts outside the CDR3, the full variable domain is EAGVAQSPRYKIIEKRQSVAFWCNPISGHATLYWYQQILGQGPKLLIQFQNNGVVDDSQLPKDRFSAERLKGVDSTLKIQPAKLEDSAVYLCASSLDAETQYFGPGTRLLVL.

This CDR3 is CASSLTGGSREAFF. The CDR3 DNA reads as TGTGCCAGCAGCCTAACGGGGGGGAGCCGTGAAGCTTTCTTT. This chain uses TRBV28 with TRBJ1-1; tentatively, D is TRBD1 (5 bases). Germline CDR1 and CDR2: MDHEN and SYDVKM. The V and J ends lost 6 bases and 7 bases respectively, with 18 bases between them. The CDR3 contains 14 residues.

The V and J genes are TRBV7-9 and TRBJ2-7; a possible D gene is TRBD1 (6 bases). This CDR3 is built from 14 residues. Germline CDR1 reads SEHNR; CDR2 reads FQNEAQ (reference sequence). Trimming shortened V by 3 bases and J by 1 base, and 10 bases separated the two germline ends. CDR3 sequence: CASSFTGISYEQYF. The CDR3 DNA sequence: TGTGCCAGCAGCTTCACAGGGATTTCCTACGAGCAGTACTTC.

This chain connects TRBV6-1 to TRBJ2-1, with D possibly being TRBD1 (7 bases). With 6 bases removed from V and 3 bases from J, the gap between germline ends came to 12 bases. The germline V gene has CDR1 MNHNS and CDR2 SASEGT. The CDR3 spans 14 residues. The CDR3: CASRGGTDYNEQFF. In DNA form, the CDR3 reads TGTGCCAGCAGAGGAGGGACAGACTACAATGAGCAGTTCTTC.

The chain uses TRBV7-8 and TRBJ2-3, with D perhaps TRBD2 (6 bases). Germline V lookup: CDR1 SGHVS, CDR2 FQNEAQ. Trimming cost V 5 bases and J 2 bases, with 11 bases left between them. The CDR3 extends over 14 amino acids. DNA of the CDR3: TGTGCCAGCAGCGACGGAGGGAACACAGATACGCAGTATTTT. It is translated as CASSDGGNTDTQYF.

The chain employs TRBV7-2 and TRBJ2-7, with 11 bases that match TRBD2. Germline V gene lookup returns CDR1 SGHTA and CDR2 FQGNSA. Trimming cost V 1 base and J 2 bases; bases outside gene matches: 7. CDR3 length equals 17 residues. CDR3 residues: CASSLGLAGSFAYEQYF. For the CDR3, the DNA is TGTGCCAGCAGCTTAGGACTAGCGGGGTCTTTCGCCTACGAGCAGTACTTC.

The chain uses TRBV19 and TRBJ2-1; D unresolved. The V end lost 4 bases, the J end lost 0 bases, and 10 bases lay between the germline ends. From germline, CDR1 is LNHDA and CDR2 SQIVND (reference sequence). This CDR3 region has 15 residues. DNA of the CDR3: TGTGCCAGTAGTAGAACAACGAGCTCCTACAATGAGCAGTTCTTC. Protein: CASSRTTSSYNEQFF.

This clone was found once. The V call is TRBV5-1, the J call TRBJ1-2; a weak D match, TRBD1 (5 bases). V lost 0 bases, J lost 5 bases, and 17 bases lay in between. Looked up from germline, CDR1 is SGHRS and CDR2 is YFSETQ. The CDR3 has 16 residues. CDR3 in amino acids: CASSLVSGSFRYGYTF. CDR3 DNA sequence: TGCGCCAGCAGCTTGGTGTCAGGGAGTTTTCGTTATGGCTACACCTTC.

The chain joins TRBV19 to TRBJ2-7, with no clear D. This CDR3 comprises 12 residues. Per the germline V gene, CDR1 is LNHDA and CDR2 is SQIVND (reference sequence). V lost 6 bases and J 7 bases, leaving 13 bases between the germline ends. CDR3 sequence reads: CASRMGFGEQYF. The DNA for the CDR3 is TGTGCCAGTAGGATGGGGTTTGGGGAGCAGTACTTC.

V is TRBV10-1 and J is TRBJ1-6; no reliable D call. The length of the CDR3 is 13 residues. The ends were cut back, 6 bases at V and 13 bases at J, with 16 bases in the middle. Germline V gene data show CDR1 as WNHNN and CDR2 as SYGVQD (reference sequence). CDR3 loop: CASSQKSSSPLHF. The CDR3 DNA reads TGCGCCAGCAGCCAAAAGAGCTCGAGCCCCCTCCACTTT.

This sequence joins TRBV5-5 and TRBJ2-7, with TRBD1 identical over 8 bases. V lost 2 bases and J lost 4; bases outside the gene matches: 5. This CDR3 spans 14 amino acids. Germline V CDR1 and CDR2: SGHKS, YYEKEE (reference sequence). CDR3 DNA sequence: TGTGCCAGCAGCTTCCGACAGGGGCAGTACGAGCAGTACTTC. Protein: CASSFRQGQYEQYF.

This clone was found a few times. This sequence joins TRBV5-1 and TRBJ2-1; 13 bases fit TRBD2. This CDR3 region has 17 residues. CDR1 and CDR2 from the germline V gene are SGHRS and YFSETQ. After removal of 5 bases from V and 3 bases from J, the junction contained 8 bases not matched to a gene. CDR3 DNA sequence: TGCGCCAGCAGTCCCCGGACTAGCGGGAGATTCTACAATGAGCAGTTCTTC. It translates to CASSPRTSGRFYNEQFF. Full variable domain (rest looked up from reference TRBV5-1 and TRBJ2-1): KAGVTQTPRYLIKTRGQQVTLSCSPISGHRSVSWYQQTPGQGLQFLFEYFSETQRNKGNFPGRFSGRQFSNSRSEMNVSTLELGDSALYLCASSPRTSGRFYNEQFFGPGTRLTVL.

V is TRBV18 and J is TRBJ2-7, with TRBD1 identical over 8 bases. The CDR3 contains 15 residues. V was pared by 5 bases and J by 3 bases, with 9 bases of the junction left unmatched. Germline CDR1 reads KGHSH; CDR2 reads LQKENI. The CDR3 protein is CASSAQQGEGYEQYF. The CDR3 bases are TGTGCCAGCTCAGCACAACAGGGGGAAGGCTACGAGCAGTACTTC.

V usage is TRBV15 and J usage is TRBJ2-5, with D possibly TRBD1 on 6 matching bases. Trimming pared 4 bases from V and 0 bases from J, leaving 15 bases between. This CDR3 spans 16 amino acids. Germline CDR1 LNHNV, CDR2 YYDKDF (reference sequence). The CDR3, as DNA: TGTGCCACCAGCATCATATTTAGGACAGACCAAGAGACCCAGTACTTC. Protein sequence: CATSIIFRTDQETQYF.

The rearrangement uses TRBV11-2 and TRBJ2-1, with 7 bases lining up with TRBD2. Germline V gene lookup returns CDR1 SGHAT and CDR2 FQNNGV. V shed 1 base, J shed 8 bases, and the junction held 2 bases outside the gene matches. The CDR3 has 13 amino acids. Written as DNA, the CDR3 is TGTGCCAGCAGCTTAGTCCTAGCGGATGAGCAGTTCTTC. This gives the protein CASSLVLADEQFF.

This chain joins TRBV27 and TRBJ2-1; D remains ambiguous. The CDR3 has 15 residues. From germline, CDR1 is MNHEY and CDR2 SMNVEV (reference sequence). Trimming stripped 4 bases from V and 0 bases from J, with 10 bases between. The CDR3 loop is CASSWSLSSYNEQFF. The CDR3, as DNA: TGTGCCAGCAGTTGGTCCCTCAGCTCCTACAATGAGCAGTTCTTC.

The chain carries TRBV5-5 and TRBJ1-1; D is uncertain. V lost 4 bases, J lost 0 bases, and 10 bases lay in between. Per germline, CDR1 SGHKS and CDR2 YYEKEE (reference sequence). The CDR3 sequence is 14 residues long. The CDR3 sequence is CASSAFTVNTEAFF. The CDR3 region has the DNA TGTGCCAGCAGCGCTTTTACAGTGAACACTGAAGCTTTCTTT.

The chain uses TRBV30 and TRBJ1-4; D may be TRBD1 (5 bases). Between the trimmed V and J ends, which lost 1 base and 6 bases, there was a span of 12 bases. This CDR3 contains 14 residues. Germline CDR1 and CDR2: GTSNPN and SVGIG (reference sequence). Here the CDR3 reads CAWSEPGGDEKLFF. The CDR3 nucleotides are TGTGCCTGGAGTGAGCCTGGGGGAGATGAAAAACTGTTTTTT.

This sequence joins TRBV15 and TRBJ1-3; 8 nucleotides match TRBD1. J was trimmed by 3 bases and V by 1 base; bases with no gene match: 5. Germline values: CDR1 LNHNV, CDR2 YYDKDF (reference sequence). The CDR3 spans 16 residues. CDR3 nucleotide sequence: TGTGCCACCAGCAGAGTAGGGACAGGAGGTGGAAACACCATATATTTT. Translation: CATSRVGTGGGNTIYF.